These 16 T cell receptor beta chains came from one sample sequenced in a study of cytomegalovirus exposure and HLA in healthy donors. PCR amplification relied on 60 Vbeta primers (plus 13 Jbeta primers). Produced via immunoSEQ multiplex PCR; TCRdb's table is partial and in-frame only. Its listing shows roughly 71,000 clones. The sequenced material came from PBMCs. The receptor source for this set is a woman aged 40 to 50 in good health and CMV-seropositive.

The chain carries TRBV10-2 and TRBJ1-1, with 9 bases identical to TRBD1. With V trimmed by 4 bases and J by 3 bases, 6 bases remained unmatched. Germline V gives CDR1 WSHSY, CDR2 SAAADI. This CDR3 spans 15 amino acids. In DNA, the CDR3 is TGCGCCAGCAGTGGGGACAGGGAAGAAGACACTGAAGCTTTCTTT. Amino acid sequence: CASSGDREEDTEAFF.

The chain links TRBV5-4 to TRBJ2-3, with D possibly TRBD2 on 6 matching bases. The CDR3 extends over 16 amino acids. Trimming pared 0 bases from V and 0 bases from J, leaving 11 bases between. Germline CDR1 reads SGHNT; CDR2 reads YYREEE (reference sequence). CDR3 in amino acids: CASSLASGRSTDTQYF. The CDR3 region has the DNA TGTGCCAGCAGCTTGGCTTCAGGGAGGAGCACAGATACGCAGTATTTT. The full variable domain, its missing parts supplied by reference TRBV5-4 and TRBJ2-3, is ETGVTQSPTHLIKTRGQQVTLRCSSQSGHNTVSWYQQALGQGPQFIFQYYREEENGRGNFPPRFSGLQFPNYSSELNVNALELDDSALYLCASSLASGRSTDTQYFGPGTRLTVL.

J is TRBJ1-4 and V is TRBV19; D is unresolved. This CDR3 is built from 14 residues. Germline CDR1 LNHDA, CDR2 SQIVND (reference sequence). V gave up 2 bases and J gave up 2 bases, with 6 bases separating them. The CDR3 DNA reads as TGTGCCAGTAGTATAACGGGGACTAATGAAAAACTGTTTTTT. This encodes CASSITGTNEKLFF. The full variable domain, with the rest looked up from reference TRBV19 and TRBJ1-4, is DGGITQSPKYLFRKEGQNVTLSCEQNLNHDAMYWYRQDPGQGLRLIYYSQIVNDFQKGDIAEGYSVSREKKESFPLTVTSAQKNPTAFYLCASSITGTNEKLFFGSGTQLSVL.

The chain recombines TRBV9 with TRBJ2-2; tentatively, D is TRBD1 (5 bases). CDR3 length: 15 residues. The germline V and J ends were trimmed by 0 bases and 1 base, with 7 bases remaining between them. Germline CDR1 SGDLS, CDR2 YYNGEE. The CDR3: CASSVGGQNTGELFF. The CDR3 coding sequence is TGTGCCAGCAGCGTAGGAGGACAGAACACCGGGGAGCTGTTTTTT. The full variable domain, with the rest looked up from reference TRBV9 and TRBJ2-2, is DSGVTQTPKHLITATGQRVTLRCSPRSGDLSVYWYQQSLDQGLQFLIQYYNGEERAKGNILERFSAQQFPDLHSELNLSSLELGDSALYFCASSVGGQNTGELFFGEGSRLTVL.

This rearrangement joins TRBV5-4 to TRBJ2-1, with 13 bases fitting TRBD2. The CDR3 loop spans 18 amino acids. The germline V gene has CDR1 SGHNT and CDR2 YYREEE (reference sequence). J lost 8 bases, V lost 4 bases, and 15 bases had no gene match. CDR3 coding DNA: TGTGCCAGCAGCCTGGGACTAGCGGGGAGAGCTACTCGTGATGAGCAGTTCTTC. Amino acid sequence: CASSLGLAGRATRDEQFF.

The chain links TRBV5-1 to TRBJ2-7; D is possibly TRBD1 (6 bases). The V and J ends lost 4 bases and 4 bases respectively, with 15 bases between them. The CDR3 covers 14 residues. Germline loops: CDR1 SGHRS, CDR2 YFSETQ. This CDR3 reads CASSPQGSSYEQYF. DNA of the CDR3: TGCGCCAGCAGCCCTCAGGGGTCCTCGTACGAGCAGTACTTC.

The CDR3 DNA follows: TGTGCCAGCAGTTCGGGGTTTAGGAATCAGCCCCAGCATTTT. This translates into CASSSGFRNQPQHF. This chain joins TRBV27 and TRBJ1-5; no reliable D call. The CDR3 loop spans 14 amino acids. V was clipped by 4 bases and J by 4 bases, with 11 bases between them. Germline-derived CDR1 and CDR2 are MNHEY and SMNVEV (reference sequence).

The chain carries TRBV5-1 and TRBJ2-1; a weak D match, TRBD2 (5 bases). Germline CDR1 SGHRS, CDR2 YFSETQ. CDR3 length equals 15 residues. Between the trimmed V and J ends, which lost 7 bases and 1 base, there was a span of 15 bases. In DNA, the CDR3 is TGCGCCAGCCACTGGGGATCGGGATCCTACAATGAGCAGTTCTTC. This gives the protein CASHWGSGSYNEQFF.

Here the CDR3 reads CASRNRAPTEAFF. CDR3 nucleotides: TGTGCCAGTAGGAACAGGGCCCCCACTGAAGCTTTCTTT. The chain is built from TRBV19 and TRBJ1-1, with a tentative D call TRBD1 (6 bases). CDR3 size: 13 residues. CDR1 and CDR2 from the germline V gene are LNHDA and SQIVND (reference sequence). The V gene lost 6 bases and the J gene lost 4 bases, with 12 bases spanning the gap.

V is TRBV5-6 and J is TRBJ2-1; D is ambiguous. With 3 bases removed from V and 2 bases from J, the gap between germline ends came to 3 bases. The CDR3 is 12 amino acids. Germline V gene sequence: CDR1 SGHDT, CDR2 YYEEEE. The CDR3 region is CASSSTYNEQFF. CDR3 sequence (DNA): TGTGCCAGCAGCTCCACCTACAATGAGCAGTTCTTC. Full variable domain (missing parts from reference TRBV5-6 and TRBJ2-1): DAGVTQSPTHLIKTRGQQVTLRCSPKSGHDTVSWYQQALGQGPQFIFQYYEEEERQRGNFPDRFSGHQFPNYSSELNVNALLLGDSALYLCASSSTYNEQFFGPGTRLTVL.

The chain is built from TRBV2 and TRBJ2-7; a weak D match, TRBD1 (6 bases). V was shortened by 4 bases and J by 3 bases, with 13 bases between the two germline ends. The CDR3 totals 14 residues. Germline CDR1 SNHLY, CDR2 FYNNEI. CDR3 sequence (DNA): TGTGCCAGCAGTGGTCAGGGGCGCCTCTACGAGCAGTACTTC. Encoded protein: CASSGQGRLYEQYF.

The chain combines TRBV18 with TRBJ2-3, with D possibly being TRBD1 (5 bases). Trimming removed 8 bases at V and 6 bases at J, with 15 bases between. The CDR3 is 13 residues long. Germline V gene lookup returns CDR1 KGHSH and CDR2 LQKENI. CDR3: CASPGLVGDTQYF. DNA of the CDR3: TGTGCCAGCCCAGGGCTAGTAGGGGATACGCAGTATTTT.

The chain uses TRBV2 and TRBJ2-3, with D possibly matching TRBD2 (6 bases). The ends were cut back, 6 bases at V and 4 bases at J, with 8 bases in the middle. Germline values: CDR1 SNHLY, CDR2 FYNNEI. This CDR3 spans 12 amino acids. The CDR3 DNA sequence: TGTGCCAGCAGATTAGCGGCAGATACGCAGTATTTT. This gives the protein CASRLAADTQYF.

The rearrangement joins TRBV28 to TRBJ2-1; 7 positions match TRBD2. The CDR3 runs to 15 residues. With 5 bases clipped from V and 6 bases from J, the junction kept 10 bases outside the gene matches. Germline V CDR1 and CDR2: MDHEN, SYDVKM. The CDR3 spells CASSHRAGRINEQFF. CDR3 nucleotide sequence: TGTGCCAGCAGTCATCGAGCGGGACGGATCAATGAGCAGTTCTTC.

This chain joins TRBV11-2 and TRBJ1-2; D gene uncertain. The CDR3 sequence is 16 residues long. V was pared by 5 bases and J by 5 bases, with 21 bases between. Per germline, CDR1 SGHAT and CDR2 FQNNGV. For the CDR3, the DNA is TGTGCCAGCAGCCTTCTTCGCGGGGAGGGCGGTTATGGCTACACCTTC. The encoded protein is CASSLLRGEGGYGYTF.

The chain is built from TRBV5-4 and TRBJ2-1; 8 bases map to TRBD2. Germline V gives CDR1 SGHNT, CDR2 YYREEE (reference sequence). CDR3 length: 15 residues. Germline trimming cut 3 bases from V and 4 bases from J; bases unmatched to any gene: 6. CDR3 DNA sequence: TGTGCCAGCAGCTCCGGGACTAGGGAGTACAATGAGCAGTTCTTC. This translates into CASSSGTREYNEQFF.